This record concerns one T cell receptor beta chain sequence. This receptor's antigen is unknown. No much larger clone exists at a distance of one base, and base qualities are not known. Library preparation employed 5' RACE. The sequencing machine was an Illumina HiSeq 2500. A second roughly 7 to 11 cycle PCR used a sample-barcoded 5' primer and a J-beta primer mix. A unique molecular identifier was introduced onto each TCR beta cDNA molecule by a template-switch 5' adaptor carrying 12 random nucleotides. Each sample yielded at least 2.5 million CDR3-containing paired-end reads. The Mint cDNA synthesis kit, primed by a TRBC-specific oligonucleotide, was used to synthesize first-strand cDNA from all RNA. All cDNA was treated with uracil-DNA glycosylase and then went through a first 18-cycle PCR with the universal primers M1SS and BC2_uni_R. The original pipeline was this. For normalization, 1 million high-quality reads, each with a distinct molecular identifier, were randomly selected from each sample. Reads sharing molecular identifiers were discarded rather than binned into consensus sequences. MiTCR, set to a Q25 quality threshold and the strictest error-elimination algorithm, was used for CDR3 identification, clonotype clustering and error correction. A nonparametric unseen species model with Euler transformation was used to estimate lower-bound total TCR beta diversity. The public reads were run again by TCRdb, first through fastp at Q25 and then through MiXCR, and only productive beta chains were kept. When rows share a CDR3 protein, they turn into one entry using the most common DNA and genes. The V and J calls come from TCRdb's annotation, not from the publication. The sample contains hundreds of thousands of distinct CDR3 sequences, 58% of them found a single time. Of the sample, approximately 37% is held by the ten largest clones.

Systemically healthy Caucasian individuals from Russia, about 38 in total and aged about 6 to 95 years, were included as donors. Each donor gave ten milliliters of peripheral blood, drawn into EDTA-treated Vacutainer tubes. Ficoll-Paque density-gradient centrifugation was used to isolate PBMCs, with at least 7 million obtained per sample. Total RNA was extracted from PBMCs with Trizol reagent, with at least 6 micrograms obtained per sample. The percentages of naive CD45RAhigh/CD27high T cells were determined by flow cytometry on a PBMC aliquot from every donor. This sample is part of a study of blood T cells in healthy people across ages (dated by TCRdb to about 2015). Regarding the research as a whole: Template switching captured roughly one uniquely barcoded TCR beta cDNA molecule per two T cells in model experiments. To track age-related changes in TCR beta repertoire diversity, the study relied on deep sequencing normalized with unique cDNA molecular identifiers. The donors were divided into four age groups: young (average approximately 17 years), middle-aged (approximately 42), aged (approximately 59) and long-lived (roughly 82). To avoid experimental bias, donors of different ages were distributed randomly across sequencing lanes. The study analyzed two additional independent replicas of 1 million unique cDNA reads from the same blood draw for two donors, one aged 18 to 30 and one aged 80 or older.

What the authors observed across the whole study: Observed TCR beta diversity per million T cells fell roughly linearly with age, and a significant reduction was already apparent by age about 38. Estimates of total diversity from one million sequenced T cells were regarded as lower bounds and underestimates. Observed TCR beta diversity correlated strongly with the percentage of naive T cells measured by flow cytometry. Because profiling used bulk unsorted PBMCs, naive and antigen-experienced compartments could not be compared conclusively. Compared with the aged group, the long-lived group had more naive CD4+ T cells, fewer expanded clones and increased TCR diversity, suggesting age selection. The CMV infection status of donors was not known, potentially confounding age-related changes in expanded clonotypes.

The receptor was isolated from a man aged 60 to 69 in good health. Sequencing was done on a sample of blood.

The CDR3 amino acid sequence is: CASSADRSYGYTF. The nucleotides read TGCGCCAGCAGCGCTGACAGGTCGTATGGCTACACCTTC. The chain joins TRBV4-1 to TRBJ1-2, with TRBD1 tentatively as D gene (6 bases match). Sequences MGHRA (CDR1) and YSYEKL (CDR2) are obtained from the germline V gene. The cysteine opens and the phenylalanine closes a CDR3 of 13 amino acids. Only the CDR3 portion is preserved as DNA: 39 bases, with reading frame beginning at the first base. V and J lose 5 bases and 5 bases, and a span of 12 bases separates them.